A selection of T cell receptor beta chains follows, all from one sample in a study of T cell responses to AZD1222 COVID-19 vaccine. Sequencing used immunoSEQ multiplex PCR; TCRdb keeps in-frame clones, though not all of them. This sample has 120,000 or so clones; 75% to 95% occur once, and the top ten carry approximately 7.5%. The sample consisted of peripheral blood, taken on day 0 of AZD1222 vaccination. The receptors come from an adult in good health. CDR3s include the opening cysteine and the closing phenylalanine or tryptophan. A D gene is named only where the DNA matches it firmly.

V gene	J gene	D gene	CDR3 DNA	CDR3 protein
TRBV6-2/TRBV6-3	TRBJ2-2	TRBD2	TGTGCCAGCAGTCGCTCGGCGGGAGTAGTAACCGGGGAGCTGTTTTTT	CASSRSAGVVTGELFF
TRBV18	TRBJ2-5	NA	TGTGCCAGCTCTCCGATGGGCAGGGTCCTCCAAGAGACCCAGTACTTC	CASSPMGRVLQETQYF
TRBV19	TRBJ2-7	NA	TGTGCCAGTAGTATCGGAACAGGGCTGAGCTCCTACGAGCAGTACTTC	CASSIGTGLSSYEQYF
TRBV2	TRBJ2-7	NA	TGTGCCAGCAGTGAGGTCGGCAGGGCCTACGAGCAGTACTTC	CASSEVGRAYEQYF
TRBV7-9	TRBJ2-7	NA	TGTGCCAGCAGCTTATGGGGGGAGATCGAGCAGTACTTC	CASSLWGEIEQYF
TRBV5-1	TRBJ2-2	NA	TGCGCCAGCAGCTTGTACCTATCCGGGGAGCTGTTTTTT	CASSLYLSGELFF
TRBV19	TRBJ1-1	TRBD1	TGTGCCAGTAGACTGCGAAGGGGGCTATGGAGCACTGAAGCTTTCTTT	CASRLRRGLWSTEAFF
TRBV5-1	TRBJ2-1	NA	TGCGCCAGCGGCCGGGACTTGCCAGGCAATGAGCAGTTCTTC	CASGRDLPGNEQFF
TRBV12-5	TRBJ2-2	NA	TGTGCTAGTGGTTTGGGAGATTCCCGGGAGCTGTTTTTT	CASGLGDSRELFF
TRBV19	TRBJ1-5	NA	TGTGCCAGTAGTATAGTCGCGGGGAGCAATCAGCCCCAGCATTTT	CASSIVAGSNQPQHF
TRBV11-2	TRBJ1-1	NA	TGTGCCAGCAGCTTAGGGGGCCCAGGGAACACTGAAGCTTTCTTT	CASSLGGPGNTEAFF
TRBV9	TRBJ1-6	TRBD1	TGTGCCAGCAGCGTATCGGGACAGCTATTCGGTTCACCCCTCCACTTT	CASSVSGQLFGSPLHF